This T cell receptor (beta chain) stems from a study of T-cell memory formation after mild COVID-19. This clonotype was picked up a small number of times. TCRdb independently ran MiXCR on the 5' RACE reads; one entry per CDR3 protein. The sample includes around 300,000 distinct CDR3 sequences, around 19% of them seen just once. The CDR3 contains 13 residues. Germline CDR1 DFQATT, CDR2 SNEGSKA (reference sequence). Trimming took off 4 bases at V and 7 bases at J, with 16 bases between the two ends. The chain combines TRBV20-1 with TRBJ2-5; D remains ambiguous. The sequenced sample consisted of PBMCs or a T cell subset sorted from them (not recorded which). The sequence was obtained from a man between 18 and 29 years old who had mild COVID-19 (a few samples of this study predate the infection). Cell type and time point are not known. This CDR3 is CSATETRVGTQYF. CDR3 bases: TGCAGTGCTACCGAAACTCGGGTCGGGACCCAGTACTTC.